Following are 21 T cell receptor beta chains from one sample sequenced in a study of cytotoxic CD8 clonotypes in ibrutinib-treated CLL. Some clones are missing from TCRdb's copy, which holds only in-frame ones; the method was immunoSEQ multiplex PCR. The sample has more than 200,000 clones, 70% seen once. Here the sequenced sample was PBMCs, taken after 12 months of ibrutinib treatment. These receptors came from a human donor with chronic lymphocytic leukemia.

The chain links TRBV5-1 to TRBJ2-3; 9 bases are a match to TRBD2. Germline CDR1 and CDR2: SGHRS and YFSETQ. CDR3 size: 15 residues. V gave up 0 bases and J gave up 5 bases; unmatched junction bases: 4. In DNA form, the CDR3 reads TGCGCCAGCAGCTTGGTAGCGGGGGAGGTAGATACGCAGTATTTT. It is translated as CASSLVAGEVDTQYF.

This chain links TRBV5-6 with TRBJ1-1; D unresolved. V was cut by 4 bases and J by 6 bases, with 7 bases left in between. The CDR3 is 11 amino acids. Germline CDR1 and CDR2: SGHDT and YYEEEE. CDR3 DNA: TGTGCCAGCAGCAAGGGAGCTGAAGCTTTCTTT. Encoded protein: CASSKGAEAFF.

The gene calls are TRBV5-1 and TRBJ1-4; 7 bases align to TRBD1. CDR3 length: 15 amino acids. Germline CDR1 and CDR2: SGHRS and YFSETQ. V dropped 4 bases and J dropped 0; count of bases not matched to a gene: 3. The CDR3 nucleotides read TGCGCCAGCAGCCTCAGGGGGGCAACTAATGAAAAACTGTTTTTT. This sequence encodes CASSLRGATNEKLFF.

The chain carries TRBV4-1 and TRBJ2-1; D not certain. This CDR3 is 14 amino acids long. Germline CDR1 MGHRA, CDR2 YSYEKL. V was cut by 3 bases and J by 8 bases, with 14 bases left in between. The CDR3 DNA follows: TGCGCCAGCAGCCAGTCTTTCAGCGTGGATGAGCAGTTCTTC. Its protein product is CASSQSFSVDEQFF.

The CDR3 region is CASSQDQGRRDNQPQHF. The CDR3 DNA reads as TGCGCCAGCAGCCAAGATCAGGGACGGCGGGACAATCAGCCCCAGCATTTT. The rearrangement links TRBV4-1 to TRBJ1-5; D is possibly TRBD1 (5 bases). Germline CDR1 and CDR2: MGHRA and YSYEKL. Trimming removed 0 bases at V and 3 bases at J, with 15 bases between. CDR3 length: 17 residues.

The rearrangement joins TRBV6-5 to TRBJ2-7, with D possibly TRBD1 on 6 matching bases. CDR1 and CDR2 from the germline V gene are MNHEY and SVGAGI. This CDR3 spans 15 amino acids. Deletions cut 2 bases from V and 6 bases from J, with 17 bases between. The chain's CDR3 is CASSYLETGLGEQYF. The CDR3, as DNA: TGTGCCAGCAGTTACCTCGAGACAGGTTTGGGCGAGCAGTACTTC.

This chain joins TRBV4-2 and TRBJ2-2; 10 bases agree with TRBD1. Germline V gene lookup returns CDR1 LGHNA and CDR2 YNFKEQ. J gave up 6 bases and V 3 bases, and 4 bases lay outside the gene matches. The CDR3 length is 15 residues. CDR3 protein: CASSHRDRGSGELFF. The CDR3 bases are TGTGCCAGCAGCCACCGGGACAGGGGATCCGGGGAGCTGTTTTTT.

This clone was counted once. The chain combines TRBV2 with TRBJ1-4; tentatively, D is TRBD1 (6 bases). From germline, CDR1 is SNHLY and CDR2 FYNNEI. Trimming pared 2 bases from V and 5 bases from J, leaving 6 bases between. The CDR3 contains 13 residues. The CDR3 nucleotides are TGTGCCAGCAGTGAACAGGGGAATGAAAAACTGTTTTTT. Translated: CASSEQGNEKLFF.

The chain combines TRBV28 with TRBJ1-1; D unresolved. CDR3 length: 13 amino acids. Germline CDR1 is MDHEN and CDR2 is SYDVKM. V dropped 5 bases and J dropped 4 bases, with 11 bases sitting between them. The CDR3 loop is CASSRLGVTEAFF. For the CDR3, the DNA is TGTGCCAGCAGTCGACTGGGTGTCACTGAAGCTTTCTTT.

This clone was observed a handful of times. The V and J genes are TRBV4-3 and TRBJ1-5; tentative D call: TRBD1 (5 bases). CDR1 is LGHNA, CDR2 YSLEER, per germline. CDR3 length: 14 amino acids. Trimming stripped 2 bases from V and 1 base from J, with 6 bases between. CDR3 sequence: CASSQRQSNQPQHF. The DNA for the CDR3 is TGCGCCAGCAGCCAACGACAGAGCAATCAGCCCCAGCATTTT.

This clone turned up a few times. J is TRBJ2-7 and V is TRBV29-1; TRBD1 aligns across 7 bases. This CDR3 has 13 amino acids. The junction had 8 bases not matched to a gene; V was cut back by 5 bases and J by 4 bases. Germline V CDR1 and CDR2: SQVTM, ANQGSEA. The CDR3 region is CSVSTGVSYEQYF. In DNA, the CDR3 is TGCAGCGTTAGTACAGGGGTGTCGTACGAGCAGTACTTC.

The rearrangement links TRBV2 to TRBJ2-4; a possible D gene is TRBD2 (6 bases). Trimming removed 3 bases at V and 6 bases at J, with 18 bases between. This CDR3 spans 16 amino acids. Germline CDR1 and CDR2: SNHLY and FYNNEI. The CDR3 nucleotides are TGTGCCAGCAGTGAGCTCGACAGAGGGCGGGGAAACATTCAGTACTTC. It translates to CASSELDRGRGNIQYF.

V is TRBV5-1 and J is TRBJ1-2, with D perhaps TRBD1 (6 bases). CDR1 is SGHRS and CDR2 is YFSETQ in the germline V gene. This CDR3 is 16 amino acids long. The V end lost 4 bases, the J end lost 0 bases, and 16 bases lay between the germline ends. CDR3 DNA sequence: TGCGCCAGCAGCGGTACTGCGGCAGGGGCTAACTATGGCTACACCTTC. This codes for CASSGTAAGANYGYTF.

The gene calls are TRBV6-1 and TRBJ1-3, with D unresolved. Trimming removed 6 bases at V and 4 bases at J, with 16 bases between. Per germline, CDR1 MNHNS and CDR2 SASEGT. CDR3 size: 15 residues. The CDR3 nucleotides read TGTGCCAGCAGGGAGCTTCTGATCGCGGGAAACACCATATATTTT. Translated, it gives CASRELLIAGNTIYF.

This clone came up once. V gene TRBV6-1 combines with J gene TRBJ2-7; no firm D call. Looked up from germline, CDR1 is MNHNS and CDR2 is SASEGT. The CDR3 totals 9 residues. Deletions cut 7 bases from V and 4 bases from J, with 2 bases between. In nucleotides, the CDR3 is TGTGCCAGCAAATACGAGCAGTACTTC. Translating gives CASKYEQYF.

V gene TRBV7-2 combines with J gene TRBJ2-7; D not certain. Germline lookup yields CDR1 SGHTA and CDR2 FQGNSA. This CDR3 is 12 amino acids long. Trimming left V 3 bases short and J 6 bases short, with 9 bases between. The CDR3 loop is CASSLTLGEQYF. CDR3 sequence (DNA): TGTGCCAGCAGCTTGACCCTCGGCGAGCAGTACTTC.

The chain carries TRBV7-3 and TRBJ2-3; D might be TRBD2 (6 bases). The CDR3 is made up of 16 amino acids. The germline gives CDR1 SGHTA, CDR2 FQGTGA. V gave up 8 bases and J gave up 2 bases, with 20 bases separating them. The CDR3 coding sequence is TGTGCCAGCTCGGACCGTGGAGGGGCGAACACAGATACGCAGTATTTT. Translated, it gives CASSDRGGANTDTQYF.

The J gene is TRBJ1-2, the V gene TRBV7-2, with 7 bases that match TRBD1. Germline assignment: CDR1 SGHTA and CDR2 FQGNSA. The CDR3 is made up of 13 amino acids. The J segment lost 5 bases and the V segment lost 5 bases, leaving 5 bases of the junction unmatched. The CDR3 bases are TGTGCCAGCAGCCTTGGGACAGAATATGGCTACACCTTC. Protein: CASSLGTEYGYTF.

This clone has just a few counts. The chain recombines TRBV27 with TRBJ1-1; TRBD1 might be the D (5 bases). CDR1 MNHEY and CDR2 SMNVEV come from the germline V gene (reference sequence). CDR3 length: 12 amino acids. The V end was cut by 8 bases, the J end by 3 bases, with 10 bases between. For the CDR3, the DNA is TGTGCCAGCGGTAGGGGATACACTGAAGCTTTCTTT. Translated, it gives CASGRGYTEAFF.

This clone has just a few counts. The CDR3 DNA reads TGTGCCAGCAGCTTAGGAGGGACCCAGTACTTC. It encodes CASSLGGTQYF. This chain joins TRBV11-2 and TRBJ2-5; D unclear. This CDR3 contains 11 residues. From germline, CDR1 is SGHAT and CDR2 FQNNGV. Trimming pared 1 base from V and 7 bases from J, leaving 4 bases between. The full variable domain, rest sourced from reference TRBV11-2 and TRBJ2-5, is EAGVAQSPRYKIIEKRQSVAFWCNPISGHATLYWYQQILGQGPKLLIQFQNNGVVDDSQLPKDRFSAERLKGVDSTLKIQPAKLEDSAVYLCASSLGGTQYFGPGTRLLVL.

The gene calls are TRBV7-8 and TRBJ1-1; D is uncertain. In germline, CDR1 is SGHVS, CDR2 FQNEAQ. The CDR3 totals 11 residues. Trimming took 1 base from V and 8 from J, leaving 5 bases between them. CDR3 in amino acids: CASSLVAEAFF. The DNA of the CDR3 is TGTGCCAGCAGCTTAGTAGCAGAAGCTTTCTTT.